This T cell receptor (beta chain) was identified in a study of cytomegalovirus exposure and HLA in healthy donors. Notes on the study in general: The sole available immune exposure information was CMV serostatus.

Notes on this clone: Its cognate antigen is unknown.

The V gene's germline CDR1 is SNHLY and CDR2 FYNNEI. V was trimmed by 8 bases and J by 2 bases, leaving 14 bases between them. There are 14 residues in the CDR3. The PCR employed 60 Vbeta primers together with 13 Jbeta primers. Method: immunoSEQ multiplex PCR; TCRdb's copy keeps in-frame clones and lacks some. The table lists approximately 160,000 clones, around 63% of them singletons, with approximately 4.5% in the top ten. Regarding donors, all were healthy bone marrow donors. V gene TRBV2 combines with J gene TRBJ2-3; D is possibly TRBD2 (6 bases). The TCR originated in a woman aged 18 to 35 in good health and CMV-seropositive. The sequencing input was PBMCs. This CDR3 reads CASAPLAATDTQYF. The CDR3 region has the DNA TGTGCCAGCGCCCCACTAGCCGCCACAGATACGCAGTATTTT.